One sample yielded the 25 T cell receptor beta chains listed below, sequenced in a study of CD8+CD57+ T cells in acquired aplastic anemia. Profiling of TCR beta VDJ combinations and CDR3 sequences used genomic DNA as template. Via MiXCR, TCRdb re-called the reads, giving one row per CDR3 protein. The data show 150,000 to 180,000 distinct CDR3 sequences, with roughly 54% seen just once and roughly 12% held by the top ten. Only patients with CD8+CD57+ cell expansion on flow cytometry were chosen for sequencing. Sequencing was done on a sample of sorted CD4+, CD8+, or CD8+CD57+ T cells (not recorded which) from PBMCs. These receptors originate from a human donor with aplastic anemia.

The chain joins TRBV2 to TRBJ1-1; D not certain. CDR3 size: 14 residues. CDR1 is SNHLY and CDR2 is FYNNEI in the germline V gene. The V gene lost 1 base and the J gene lost 2 bases, with 8 bases spanning the gap. For the CDR3, the DNA is TGTGCCAGCAGTGAAGGCGGACTAAACACTGAAGCTTTCTTT. Its protein product is CASSEGGLNTEAFF.

This chain joins TRBV6-1 and TRBJ2-1, with 7 nucleotides matching TRBD1. CDR1 and CDR2 from the germline V gene are MNHNS and SASEGT. V lost 2 bases, J lost 3 bases, and 4 bases stayed unmatched. CDR3 length: 15 residues. The CDR3 here is CASSERDRDYNEQFF. In DNA, the CDR3 is TGTGCCAGCAGTGAACGGGACAGAGACTACAATGAGCAGTTCTTC.

Ten or more counts support this clonotype. The chain uses TRBV29-1 and TRBJ2-3; tentative D call: TRBD1 (7 bases). CDR1 is SQVTM, CDR2 ANQGSEA, per germline. The CDR3 spans 15 residues. V was cut by 0 bases and J by 1 base, with 11 bases left in between. The CDR3: CSVEDSGGRTDTQYF. As DNA, the CDR3 is TGCAGCGTTGAAGATTCAGGGGGGCGCACAGATACGCAGTATTTT.

The CDR3 reads CASSHPNMNTEAFF. The CDR3 coding sequence is TGTGCCAGCAGCCACCCGAACATGAACACTGAAGCTTTCTTT. The rearrangement joins TRBV3-1 to TRBJ1-1; D call uncertain. V was cut by 3 bases and J by 0 bases, with 8 bases left in between. CDR3 size: 14 residues. Germline loops: CDR1 LGHDT, CDR2 YNNKEL (reference sequence).

This clonotype appeared a few times. This CDR3 reads CAISGSSGYEQFF. The CDR3 DNA sequence: TGTGCCATCAGTGGATCCAGCGGCTATGAGCAGTTCTTC. The chain combines TRBV10-3 with TRBJ2-1, with D possibly TRBD2 on 5 matching bases. Trimming took 4 bases from V and 8 from J, leaving 12 bases between them. This CDR3 region has 13 residues. CDR1 is ENHRY, CDR2 SYGVKD, per germline.

This clonotype occurred a few times. This chain connects TRBV15 to TRBJ2-5, with 9 bases lining up with TRBD1. The CDR3 has 14 residues. The V gene's germline CDR1 is LNHNV and CDR2 YYDKDF (reference sequence). The V gene end was trimmed by 1 base and the J gene end by 5 bases; junction bases not matched to a gene: 2. In nucleotides, the CDR3 is TGTGCCACCAGCAGAGGGGACAGGGTGGAGACCCAGTACTTC. It specifies CATSRGDRVETQYF.

This sequence joins TRBV29-1 and TRBJ1-1; the match to TRBD1 covers 7 bases. The ends lost 6 bases at V and 5 bases at J; junction bases unmatched: 6. CDR3 length: 12 amino acids. Germline CDR1 and CDR2: SQVTM and ANQGSEA. The CDR3 loop is CSVGRGQTEAFF. For the CDR3, the DNA is TGCAGCGTGGGGAGGGGGCAAACTGAAGCTTTCTTT.

This clonotype was counted many times. The rearrangement uses TRBV7-9 and TRBJ1-4; TRBD1 agrees at 9 bases. The CDR3 contains 15 residues. Germline V gene data show CDR1 as SEHNR and CDR2 as FQNEAQ (reference sequence). After removal of 4 bases from V and 7 bases from J, the junction contained 7 bases not matched to a gene. The CDR3: CASSSQTGGLEKLFF. In nucleotides, the CDR3 is TGTGCCAGCAGCTCCCAGACAGGGGGACTTGAAAAACTGTTTTTT.

This clonotype has a count of ten or more. The V and J genes are TRBV11-1 and TRBJ2-3; 7 bases match TRBD2. The ends lost 3 bases at V and 3 bases at J; junction bases unmatched: 6. Germline-derived CDR1 and CDR2 are SGHAT and FQDESV (reference sequence). The CDR3 has 15 amino acids. The CDR3 protein is CASSLALAATDTQYF. The DNA of the CDR3 is TGTGCCAGCAGCTTGGCGCTAGCGGCTACAGATACGCAGTATTTT.

The gene calls are TRBV15 and TRBJ2-5; D call uncertain. CDR1 is LNHNV and CDR2 is YYDKDF in the germline V gene (reference sequence). CDR3 size: 12 residues. Between the trimmed V and J ends, which lost 0 bases and 4 bases, there was a span of 3 bases. CDR3 DNA sequence: TGTGCCACCAGCAGAGAGGGAGAGACCCAGTACTTC. As protein: CATSREGETQYF.

DNA of the CDR3: TGCAGTGCTAGAGCTGGGACAGGGAGCCTCTACGAGCAGTACTTC. Translating gives CSARAGTGSLYEQYF. The chain couples TRBV20-1 to TRBJ2-7; 9 bases align to TRBD1. The trim removed 1 base at V and 3 bases at J, leaving 7 bases unmatched. The germline V gene encodes CDR1 DFQATT and CDR2 SNEGSKA (reference sequence). CDR3 length: 15 amino acids.

The chain recombines TRBV10-3 with TRBJ2-3; D gene unclear. Deletions cut 0 bases from V and 6 bases from J, with 10 bases between. CDR1 and CDR2 from the germline V gene are ENHRY and SYGVKD. CDR3 size: 14 residues. Here the CDR3 DNA reads TGTGCCATCAGTGAGTCGCCTATAGGGGATACGCAGTATTTT. Its protein product is CAISESPIGDTQYF.

This clonotype appeared a single time. The rearrangement uses TRBV4-1 and TRBJ2-7; 7 bases fit TRBD1. This CDR3 region has 20 residues. V gave up 4 bases and J gave up 4 bases; unmatched junction bases: 25. Germline V gene data show CDR1 as MGHRA and CDR2 as YSYEKL. The CDR3 sequence: CASSPIRDSGRNRLVYEQYF. CDR3 sequence (DNA): TGCGCCAGCAGCCCGATCCGGGACAGCGGTCGTAACCGATTAGTATACGAGCAGTACTTC.

The V and J genes are TRBV15 and TRBJ2-2, with 9 bases fitting TRBD1. The germline CDR1 and CDR2 sequences are LNHNV and YYDKDF (reference sequence). This CDR3 is 17 amino acids long. V was clipped by 3 bases and J by 5 bases; unmatched bases: 10. The CDR3 nucleotides are TGTGCCACCAGCAGGGGGGCGACAGGGGGAAGGACCGGGGAGCTGTTTTTT. Residues: CATSRGATGGRTGELFF.

The chain carries TRBV5-4 and TRBJ1-6; a weak D match, TRBD1 (5 bases). The CDR3 contains 14 residues. Trimming took off 4 bases at V and 7 bases at J, with 12 bases between the two ends. The germline V gene encodes CDR1 SGHNT and CDR2 YYREEE (reference sequence). The CDR3 DNA reads TGTGCCAGCAGCACGATCTCAGGGAATTCACCCCTCCACTTT. Its protein product is CASSTISGNSPLHF.

The chain recombines TRBV12-3 or TRBV12-4 with TRBJ2-4, with D possibly TRBD2 on 5 matching bases. V dropped 2 bases and J dropped 0 bases, with 14 bases sitting between them. The CDR3 covers 17 residues. The CDR3 loop reads CASSLRLAAKAKNIQYF. CDR3 bases: TGTGCCAGCAGTTTACGGCTAGCCGCTAAAGCCAAAAACATTCAGTACTTC.

This chain connects TRBV25-1 to TRBJ2-7; 7 positions match TRBD1. The germline V gene has CDR1 MGHDK and CDR2 SYGVNS. J gave up 1 base and V 5 bases, and 5 bases lay outside the gene matches. This CDR3 comprises 14 residues. CDR3 DNA sequence: TGTGCCAGCAGTCACAGGGGTACGTCCTACGAGCAGTACTTC. Residues: CASSHRGTSYEQYF.

This clonotype was seen repeatedly, ten times or more. V and J are TRBV14 and TRBJ2-5; TRBD2 matches at 9 bases. Germline CDR1 SGHDN, CDR2 FVKESK. The J segment lost 5 bases and the V segment lost 0 bases, leaving 4 bases of the junction unmatched. This CDR3 spans 15 amino acids. The DNA for the CDR3 is TGTGCCAGCAGCCAAGACGGGACTAGCAAGGAGACCCAGTACTTC. Its translation: CASSQDGTSKETQYF. The entire variable domain, with the rest obtained from reference TRBV14 and TRBJ2-5, is as follows: EAGVTQFPSHSVIEKGQTVTLRCDPISGHDNLYWYRRVMGKEIKFLLHFVKESKQDESGMPNNRFLAERTGGTYSTLKVQPAELEDSGVYFCASSQDGTSKETQYFGPGTRLLVL.

This clonotype was detected many times. This chain connects TRBV7-6 to TRBJ1-3; no clear D gene. V shed 1 base and J shed 3 bases, with 7 bases lying between them. Germline values: CDR1 SGHVS, CDR2 FNYEAQ. The CDR3 has 14 residues. The CDR3 spells CASSLDAGGNTIYF. CDR3 in DNA: TGTGCCAGCAGCTTAGATGCCGGTGGAAACACCATATATTTT.

There are many counts of this clonotype. The chain joins TRBV7-2 to TRBJ1-2, with D unclear. Trimming removed 5 bases from V and 4 bases from J, with 17 bases in between. This CDR3 is built from 15 residues. Germline CDR1 and CDR2: SGHTA and FQGNSA. DNA for the CDR3: TGTGCCAGCAGCCCATATTCGGACGGCCCCTATGGCTACACCTTC. Translating it yields CASSPYSDGPYGYTF. Based on the CDR3 plus reference TRBV7-2 and TRBJ1-2, the full variable domain is GAGVSQSPSNKVTEKGKDVELRCDPISGHTALYWYRQSLGQGLEFLIYFQGNSAPDKSGLPSDRFSAERTGGSVSTLTIQRTQQEDSAVYLCASSPYSDGPYGYTFGSGTRLTVV.

This clonotype was recorded many times. CDR3 in amino acids: CASSLEPLYEQYF. In DNA form, the CDR3 reads TGTGCCAGCAGCTTAGAACCCCTTTACGAGCAGTACTTC. The chain links TRBV7-2 to TRBJ2-7; D not resolved. The V end lost 1 base, the J end lost 4 bases, and 8 bases lay between the germline ends. Germline CDR1 reads SGHTA; CDR2 reads FQGNSA. There are 13 residues in the CDR3.

This clonotype was seen many times. The limits of the CDR3 on the DNA are not certain, so only TCRdb's listed CDR3 is given. The genes are TRBV5-1 and TRBJ1-1; the table assigns TRBD1, which was not confirmed against the DNA. CDR1 is SGHRS and CDR2 is YFSETQ in the germline V gene. The CDR3 is 16 residues long, ends included. The CDR3 reads CASILGPLRDRHEAFF.

The chain recombines TRBV7-3 with TRBJ2-7; no clear D gene. Germline V lookup: CDR1 SGHTA, CDR2 FQGTGA. The CDR3 covers 13 residues. Trimming removed 5 bases at V and 6 bases at J, with 14 bases between. The CDR3 coding sequence is TGTGCCAGCAGCCCAGGTCAAAGGCGCGAGCAGTACTTC. Amino acids: CASSPGQRREQYF.

This clonotype was counted at least ten times. This chain uses TRBV7-3 with TRBJ2-1; D unresolved. This CDR3 has 14 amino acids. The V end was cut by 5 bases, the J end by 4 bases, with 12 bases between. Germline lookup yields CDR1 SGHTA and CDR2 FQGTGA. CDR3 region: CASSPRVGYNEQFF. CDR3 sequence (DNA): TGTGCCAGCAGCCCCCGGGTCGGGTACAATGAGCAGTTCTTC.

The table lists this clonotype with many counts. This chain joins TRBV9 and TRBJ1-3, with D unclear. V shed 3 bases and J shed 0 bases, with 13 bases lying between them. The CDR3 totals 16 residues. Germline V gene lookup returns CDR1 SGDLS and CDR2 YYNGEE. The CDR3 protein is CASSAIGESSGNTIYF. The CDR3 DNA sequence: TGTGCCAGCAGCGCAATCGGAGAGAGCTCTGGAAACACCATATATTTT.